Below are 21 T cell receptor beta chains sequenced from a single sample in a study of blood T cell repertoires in COVID-19. Assay used: immunoSEQ multiplex PCR; TCRdb lists only in-frame clones, some missing. The sample lists nearly 350,000 clones; roughly 90% were seen once. The sample was peripheral blood. Receptors were obtained from a woman in her seventies with COVID-19, enrolled during active disease.

The V call is TRBV12-5, the J call TRBJ2-7, with 8 nucleotides matching TRBD2. Germline V gene lookup returns CDR1 LGHNT and CDR2 FRNRAP. J gave up 0 bases and V 0 bases, and 10 bases lay outside the gene matches. The CDR3 length is 18 residues. This CDR3 is CASGLVLIASGSSYEQYF. The CDR3 DNA reads as TGTGCTAGTGGTTTGGTACTGATTGCTAGCGGGTCCTCCTACGAGCAGTACTTC.

The genes are TRBV6-6 and TRBJ2-7; D is unresolved. CDR1 and CDR2 from the germline V gene are MNHNY and SVGAGI (reference sequence). The CDR3 is 14 amino acids. V dropped 5 bases and J dropped 5 bases, with 16 bases sitting between them. CDR3 nucleotides: TGTGCCAGCAGTCAGTACCCAGGAACCCACGAGCAGTACTTC. Residues: CASSQYPGTHEQYF.

The chain uses TRBV11-2 and TRBJ1-2; possibly TRBD1 for D (6 bases). The CDR3 is 14 residues long. The V gene's germline CDR1 is SGHAT and CDR2 FQNNGV. V was clipped by 5 bases and J by 5 bases, with 15 bases between them. Written as DNA, the CDR3 is TGTGCCAGCAGCGTAAACTGGGGGCAGTATGGCTACACCTTC. Protein product: CASSVNWGQYGYTF.

The chain employs TRBV2 and TRBJ2-5, with a tentative D call TRBD2 (5 bases). The CDR3 covers 12 residues. Trimming took 6 bases from V and 6 from J, leaving 11 bases between them. Looked up from germline, CDR1 is SNHLY and CDR2 is FYNNEI. CDR3 loop: CASREGVQTQYF. The CDR3 nucleotides are TGTGCCAGCAGAGAGGGAGTACAGACCCAGTACTTC.

CDR3 sequence: CARSPREGGAGETQYF. CDR3 sequence (DNA): TGTGCCAGAAGCCCCCGTGAAGGGGGCGCAGGGGAGACCCAGTACTTC. The chain has TRBV5-3 and TRBJ2-5, with TRBD1 identical over 7 bases. TRBV5-3 is recorded as an ORF, its role being uncertain. CDR3 length: 16 residues. The junction had 14 bases not matched to a gene; V was cut back by 4 bases and J by 5 bases.

The chain links TRBV12-3 or TRBV12-4 to TRBJ1-1; possible D gene TRBD1, 5 bases. The CDR3 covers 13 residues. Trimming left V 8 bases short and J 1 base short, with 11 bases between. The CDR3 DNA reads as TGTGCCAGCGCCTTTACAGGGAACACTGAAGCTTTCTTT. It translates to CASAFTGNTEAFF.

CDR3 protein: CASSSSPGGRTEAFF. DNA for the CDR3: TGTGCCAGCAGCTCAAGCCCAGGGGGGAGGACTGAAGCTTTCTTT. The chain couples TRBV7-2 to TRBJ1-1; 7 bases line up with TRBD1. The length of the CDR3 is 15 residues. J gave up 5 bases and V 4 bases, and 10 bases lay outside the gene matches. Germline CDR1 and CDR2: SGHTA and FQGNSA.

This clone was seen only a few times. This chain uses TRBV18 with TRBJ1-3, with TRBD1 identical over 11 bases. V lost 3 bases, J lost 2 bases, and 3 bases stayed unmatched. The CDR3 is 16 residues long. CDR1 is KGHSH and CDR2 is LQKENI in the germline V gene. The CDR3 sequence: CASSPSGQGAGNTIYF. The CDR3 DNA follows: TGTGCCAGCTCACCCTCGGGACAGGGGGCTGGAAACACCATATATTTT.

With regard to this clone: Additional DNA sequences in this sample encode the identical CDR3. This sequence joins TRBV10-3 and TRBJ1-2; D call uncertain. The germline gives CDR1 ENHRY, CDR2 SYGVKD. V shed 6 bases and J shed 0 bases, with 5 bases lying between them. The CDR3 length is 12 residues. The CDR3 sequence: CAISQTNYGYTF. Here the CDR3 DNA reads TGTGCCATCAGCCAGACTAACTATGGCTACACCTTC.

This clone was recorded once. This sequence joins TRBV11-2 and TRBJ2-4, with 8 bases identical to TRBD2. From germline, CDR1 is SGHAT and CDR2 FQNNGV. The length of the CDR3 is 13 residues. The V and J ends lost 5 bases and 8 bases, in that order; junction bases with no gene match: 5. Here the CDR3 reads CASSPYGRDIQYF. DNA of the CDR3: TGTGCCAGCAGCCCCTACGGGAGGGACATTCAGTACTTC.

This clone was counted once. A junction end diverges from the germline sequence, so it may reflect a read error. The identical CDR3 is also encoded by other nucleotide sequences in the sample. The genes are TRBV19 and TRBJ1-4; 7 bases align to TRBD1. In germline, CDR1 is LNHDA, CDR2 SQIVND (reference sequence). CDR3 length equals 18 residues. CDR3 in amino acids: CAILPSGTANTTNEKLFF. CDR3 sequence (DNA): TGTGCCATTCTACCGTCCGGGACAGCGAACACAACTAATGAAAAATTGTTTTTT.

The J gene is TRBJ2-1, the V gene TRBV9; no firm D call. Germline CDR1 is SGDLS and CDR2 is YYNGEE. V was trimmed by 2 bases and J by 5 bases, leaving 5 bases between them. The CDR3 is made up of 12 amino acids. The CDR3 DNA is TGTGCCAGCAGCGTGTCCGACAATGAGCAGTTCTTC. Its protein is CASSVSDNEQFF.

The chain employs TRBV19 and TRBJ1-1; unclear D gene. V lost 8 bases to trimming and J lost 5 bases, with 6 bases between them. Germline CDR1 and CDR2: LNHDA and SQIVND (reference sequence). The CDR3 sequence is 10 residues long. The CDR3 region has the DNA TGTGCCAGTTTTAGAACTGAAGCTTTCTTT. Protein sequence: CASFRTEAFF.

This chain uses TRBV2 with TRBJ1-5, with 9 bases identical to TRBD1. Germline V lookup: CDR1 SNHLY, CDR2 FYNNEI. The V segment lost 6 bases and the J segment 0 bases; nucleotides outside the gene matches: 6. This CDR3 region has 16 residues. CDR3 DNA: TGTGCCAGCAGATCGACAGGGGGGGATAGCAATCAGCCCCAGCATTTT. Amino acid sequence: CASRSTGGDSNQPQHF. Using reference TRBV2 and TRBJ1-5 for the parts outside the CDR3, the full variable domain is EPEVTQTPSHQVTQMGQEVILRCVPISNHLYFYWYRQILGQKVEFLVSFYNNEISEKSEIFDDQFSVERPDGSNFTLKIRSTKLEDSAMYFCASRSTGGDSNQPQHFGDGTRLSIL.

The rearrangement links TRBV15 to TRBJ1-4, with 9 bases fitting TRBD1. With V trimmed by 3 bases and J by 8 bases, 10 bases remained unmatched. There are 16 residues in the CDR3. The germline V gene encodes CDR1 LNHNV and CDR2 YYDKDF (reference sequence). Written as DNA, the CDR3 is TGTGCCACCAGCAGGGAGTATGTGGACAGGGGCGAAAAACTGTTTTTT. Its translation: CATSREYVDRGEKLFF. Full variable domain (outside the CDR3, taken from reference TRBV15 and TRBJ1-4): DAMVIQNPRYQVTQFGKPVTLSCSQTLNHNVMYWYQQKSSQAPKLLFHYYDKDFNNEADTPDNFQSRRPNTSFCFLDIRSPGLGDTAMYLCATSREYVDRGEKLFFGSGTQLSVL.

The chain couples TRBV7-2 to TRBJ2-1; 9 positions agree with TRBD2. This CDR3 is built from 17 residues. Germline assignment: CDR1 SGHTA and CDR2 FQGNSA. Losses at the gene ends were 5 bases for V and 3 bases for J; bases not matched to a gene: 11. CDR3: CASSPRLAGDIYNEQFF. The CDR3 DNA reads as TGTGCCAGCAGCCCCCGGTTAGCGGGGGACATCTACAATGAGCAGTTCTTC.

The CDR3 protein is CASSLDRAGYTF. DNA for the CDR3: TGTGCCAGCAGCCTCGACAGGGCCGGCTACACCTTC. V gene TRBV6-5 combines with J gene TRBJ1-2; 7 bases match TRBD1. This CDR3 region has 12 residues. Germline CDR1 MNHEY, CDR2 SVGAGI. Unmatched junction bases numbered 6, after V lost 6 bases and J lost 8 bases.

This chain joins TRBV4-1 and TRBJ1-2; D unresolved. This CDR3 is 16 amino acids long. Germline V gives CDR1 MGHRA, CDR2 YSYEKL. Trimming left V 1 base short and J 2 bases short, with 14 bases between. The CDR3 nucleotides are TGCGCCAGCAGCCAAGGGGAGGGCAGGTGGAACTATGGCTACACCTTC. This gives the protein CASSQGEGRWNYGYTF.

J is TRBJ2-7 and V is TRBV6-5, with 9 positions matching TRBD1. After removal of 6 bases from V and 3 bases from J, the junction contained 3 bases not matched to a gene. Germline values: CDR1 MNHEY, CDR2 SVGAGI. The CDR3 sequence is 13 residues long. The CDR3 spells CASRRDRDYEQYF. The CDR3 coding sequence is TGTGCCAGCAGGAGGGACAGGGACTACGAGCAGTACTTC.

The chain couples TRBV19 to TRBJ2-3, with D possibly TRBD1 on 5 matching bases. This CDR3 is built from 14 residues. V was clipped by 1 base and J by 6 bases, with 11 bases between them. Germline V gives CDR1 LNHDA, CDR2 SQIVND (reference sequence). The CDR3 sequence: CASSIGGRADTQYF. In DNA, the CDR3 is TGTGCCAGTAGTATAGGAGGCAGGGCGGATACGCAGTATTTT. Based on the CDR3 plus reference TRBV19 and TRBJ2-3, the full variable domain is DGGITQSPKYLFRKEGQNVTLSCEQNLNHDAMYWYRQDPGQGLRLIYYSQIVNDFQKGDIAEGYSVSREKKESFPLTVTSAQKNPTAFYLCASSIGGRADTQYFGPGTRLTVL.

This clone was observed a handful of times. This chain connects TRBV6-2 or TRBV6-3 to TRBJ2-7, with TRBD1 matching 9 bases. CDR3 length equals 15 residues. The germline CDR1 and CDR2 sequences are MNHEY and SVGEGT. The ends lost 2 bases at V and 4 bases at J; junction bases unmatched: 6. CDR3 coding DNA: TGTGCCAGCAGTTACGACAGGGGGGGATCATACGAGCAGTACTTC. Translation: CASSYDRGGSYEQYF.